The sequence of this T cell receptor beta chain was determined in a study of T cells in women clearing cervical HPV infection. The study, taken as a whole, reports: Repertoire richness, not evenness, was significantly elevated in CIN3+ cases versus controls. TRBV6-7 abundance was lower in cases than controls (around 0.1% versus 0.15%).

Concerning this clone: The target antigen is unknown. The read is 3 residues too short to cover the CDR3 end, so that end is filled in from the germline J gene.

The repertoire was sequenced with immunoSEQ multiplex PCR; TCRdb's copy has only in-frame clones and lacks some. In all, the sample yields 30,000 to 40,000 clones. Trimming took 5 bases from V and 5 from J, leaving 8 bases between them. Germline CDR1 reads MNHEY; CDR2 reads SVGEGT. The CDR3 totals 12 residues. Specimen: blood buffy coat. V and J are TRBV6-2 or TRBV6-3 and TRBJ2-3; no firm D call. The clonotype originates from a woman aged 18-70 years with a cervical HPV16 infection that either progressed to CIN3+ or cleared (not recorded which). The CDR3 loop reads CASSDTQDTQYF. The part of the CDR3 DNA that was read is TGTGCCAGCAGTGACACACAAGATACG.